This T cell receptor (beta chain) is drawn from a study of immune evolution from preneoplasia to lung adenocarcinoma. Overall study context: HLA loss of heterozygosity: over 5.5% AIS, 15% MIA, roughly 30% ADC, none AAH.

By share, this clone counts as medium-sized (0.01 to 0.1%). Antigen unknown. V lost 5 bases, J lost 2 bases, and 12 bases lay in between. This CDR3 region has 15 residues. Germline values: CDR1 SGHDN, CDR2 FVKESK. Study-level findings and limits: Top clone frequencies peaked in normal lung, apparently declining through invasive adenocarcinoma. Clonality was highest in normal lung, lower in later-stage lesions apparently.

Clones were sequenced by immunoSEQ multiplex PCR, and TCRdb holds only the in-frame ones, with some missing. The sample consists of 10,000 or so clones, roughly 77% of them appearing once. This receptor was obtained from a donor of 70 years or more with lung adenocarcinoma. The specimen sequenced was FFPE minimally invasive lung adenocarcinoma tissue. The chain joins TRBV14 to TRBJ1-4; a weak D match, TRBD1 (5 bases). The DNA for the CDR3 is TGTGCCAGCAGCGAAGGGGCGCGGACTAATGAAAAACTGTTTTTT. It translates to CASSEGARTNEKLFF.